The next 27 T cell receptor beta chains were all read from a single sample in a study of STAT5B mutations in CD4+ large granular lymphocyte leukemia. Repertoires were generated with immunoSEQ multiplex PCR, while TCRdb's copy carries only in-frame clones and drops some. The sample contains about 36,000 clones, about 81% of which appear only once. The sequencing sample was made of CD4+ T cells from blood buffy coats. Receptor source: a human donor in good health.

The V call is TRBV19, the J call TRBJ2-5, with TRBD2 identical over 12 bases. The CDR3 sequence is 15 residues long. After removal of 5 bases from V and 2 bases from J, the junction contained 3 bases not matched to a gene. Germline loops: CDR1 LNHDA, CDR2 SQIVND (reference sequence). The CDR3 reads CASSVGLAGQETQYF. DNA of the CDR3: TGTGCCAGTAGTGTCGGACTAGCGGGGCAAGAGACCCAGTACTTC.

The chain has TRBV6-5 and TRBJ1-1, with 8 bases matching TRBD1. J was trimmed by 2 bases and V by 6 bases; bases with no gene match: 2. The CDR3 spans 13 residues. Germline V lookup: CDR1 MNHEY, CDR2 SVGAGI. CDR3 sequence (DNA): TGTGCCAGCAGGGGACAGGACAACACTGAAGCTTTCTTT. Translation gives CASRGQDNTEAFF.

The genes are TRBV4-3 and TRBJ2-7; 7 positions match TRBD2. This CDR3 is 12 amino acids long. V gave up 2 bases and J gave up 6 bases; unmatched junction bases: 1. The germline CDR1 and CDR2 sequences are LGHNA and YSLEER. The CDR3 loop reads CASSQSGGEQYF. The CDR3 nucleotides are TGCGCCAGCAGCCAATCGGGAGGCGAGCAGTACTTC.

This chain links TRBV5-1 with TRBJ2-5; D gene unclear. Germline CDR1 SGHRS, CDR2 YFSETQ. The V end was cut by 2 bases, the J end by 0 bases, with 11 bases between. CDR3 length: 15 residues. CDR3: CASSLTSEHQETQYF. The CDR3 coding sequence is TGCGCCAGCAGCTTAACATCAGAGCACCAAGAGACCCAGTACTTC.

The table lists this clone with a few counts. The gene calls are TRBV6-5 and TRBJ1-1; D is perhaps TRBD1 (5 bases). Germline assignment: CDR1 MNHEY and CDR2 SVGAGI. V was trimmed by 0 bases and J by 0 bases, leaving 11 bases between them. This CDR3 is 16 amino acids long. The CDR3 reads CASSYSAGTVNTEAFF. The CDR3, as DNA: TGTGCCAGCAGTTACTCAGCCGGGACGGTGAACACTGAAGCTTTCTTT.

The rearrangement joins TRBV11-3 to TRBJ2-5, with D possibly being TRBD2 (6 bases). Trimming pared 3 bases from V and 5 bases from J, leaving 10 bases between. This CDR3 comprises 13 residues. Germline V CDR1 and CDR2: SGHNT, YENEEA. The CDR3 is CASSFGGFETQYF. CDR3 nucleotide sequence: TGTGCCAGCAGCTTCGGGGGTTTTGAGACCCAGTACTTC.

The V and J genes are TRBV5-1 and TRBJ1-2; 7 bases agree with TRBD1. Germline CDR1 reads SGHRS; CDR2 reads YFSETQ. The CDR3 has 13 amino acids. Germline trimming cut 4 bases from V and 3 bases from J; bases unmatched to any gene: 3. The CDR3 DNA reads as TGCGCCAGCAGCCTCGGACAGGACTATGGCTACACCTTC. The encoded protein is CASSLGQDYGYTF.

This sequence joins TRBV10-3 and TRBJ2-3; 10 bases map to TRBD2. Germline V gene data show CDR1 as ENHRY and CDR2 as SYGVKD. The CDR3 extends over 18 amino acids. V was pared by 0 bases and J by 3 bases, with 9 bases of the junction left unmatched. This CDR3 reads CAISESSVVAGGTDTQYF. CDR3 bases: TGTGCCATCAGTGAGTCGTCGGTGGTAGCGGGGGGAACAGATACGCAGTATTTT.

The chain has TRBV7-2 and TRBJ2-7, with 9 bases identical to TRBD1. This CDR3 is 16 amino acids long. The V gene end was trimmed by 4 bases and the J gene end by 6 bases; junction bases not matched to a gene: 13. Germline assignment: CDR1 SGHTA and CDR2 FQGNSA. The DNA of the CDR3 is TGTGCCAGCAGCTCCAGGGCCGGGACAGGGTTTGTCGAGCAGTACTTC. Protein: CASSSRAGTGFVEQYF.

This sequence joins TRBV15 and TRBJ2-1; D is unclear. The CDR3 consists of 15 residues. Trimming removed 9 bases at V and 1 base at J, with 16 bases between. In germline, CDR1 is LNHNV, CDR2 YYDKDF (reference sequence). The CDR3: CATKTDSESYNEQFF. In DNA form, the CDR3 reads TGTGCCACAAAAACAGATTCGGAGTCCTACAATGAGCAGTTCTTC.

This clone was counted a single time. CDR3: CASSLAGHNTGELFF. The CDR3 DNA reads TGTGCCAGCAGCTTAGCGGGGCACAACACCGGGGAGCTGTTTTTT. The rearrangement joins TRBV7-2 to TRBJ2-2; TRBD1 is a possible D gene (5 bases). CDR1 is SGHTA, CDR2 FQGNSA, per germline. With 0 bases removed from V and 2 bases from J, the gap between germline ends came to 7 bases. The CDR3 is made up of 15 amino acids. Combining the CDR3 with reference TRBV7-2 and TRBJ2-2 gives the whole variable domain GAGVSQSPSNKVTEKGKDVELRCDPISGHTALYWYRQSLGQGLEFLIYFQGNSAPDKSGLPSDRFSAERTGGSVSTLTIQRTQQEDSAVYLCASSLAGHNTGELFFGEGSRLTVL.

The sample holds a few counts of this clone. The chain links TRBV11-2 to TRBJ2-1; 9 nucleotides agree with TRBD2. The CDR3 is 16 residues long. J gave up 9 bases and V 5 bases, and 14 bases lay outside the gene matches. Germline values: CDR1 SGHAT, CDR2 FQNNGV. This chain's CDR3 is CASSTAGTSLGGEQFF. The DNA for the CDR3 is TGTGCCAGCAGCACTGCCGGGACTAGCCTCGGGGGTGAGCAGTTCTTC.

The CDR3: CASSQEGLKDTQYF. The CDR3, as DNA: TGCGCCAGCAGCCAAGAGGGACTAAAAGATACGCAGTATTTT. The rearrangement uses TRBV4-3 and TRBJ2-3; 7 bases are a match to TRBD2. V dropped 0 bases and J dropped 5; count of bases not matched to a gene: 2. CDR3 size: 14 residues. From germline, CDR1 is LGHNA and CDR2 YSLEER.

The chain combines TRBV2 with TRBJ2-1, with D unresolved. Trimming removed 4 bases from V and 0 bases from J, with 10 bases in between. This CDR3 spans 15 amino acids. The germline V gene encodes CDR1 SNHLY and CDR2 FYNNEI. CDR3 region: CASSARISSYNEQFF. CDR3 DNA: TGTGCCAGCAGTGCCCGAATTAGCTCCTACAATGAGCAGTTCTTC.

The chain is built from TRBV10-3 and TRBJ1-5; TRBD1 aligns across 8 bases. Per the germline V gene, CDR1 is ENHRY and CDR2 is SYGVKD. There are 14 residues in the CDR3. The V segment lost 5 bases and the J segment 5 bases; nucleotides outside the gene matches: 5. The CDR3 loop reads CAISSGGVYQPQHF. The DNA of the CDR3 is TGTGCCATCAGTTCAGGGGGCGTATATCAGCCCCAGCATTTT.

The chain couples TRBV7-7 to TRBJ2-3, with D perhaps TRBD1 (7 bases). V was clipped by 5 bases and J by 6 bases, with 21 bases between them. Per germline, CDR1 SSHAT and CDR2 FNYEAQ (reference sequence). The CDR3 is 16 residues long. The DNA of the CDR3 is TGTGCCAGCAGCCCAGGGACAGCGGGCCCTGGGGATACGCAGTATTTT. As protein: CASSPGTAGPGDTQYF.

The rearrangement uses TRBV10-3 and TRBJ1-1, with D possibly matching TRBD1 (5 bases). The CDR3 has 14 amino acids. Trimming removed 3 bases from V and 4 bases from J, with 12 bases in between. Germline CDR1 and CDR2: ENHRY and SYGVKD. Here the CDR3 DNA reads TGTGCCATCAGTGATTTGGGGGTGAGCACTGAAGCTTTCTTT. It yields the protein CAISDLGVSTEAFF.

The gene calls are TRBV19 and TRBJ1-3; tentative D call: TRBD1 (6 bases). The V and J ends lost 6 bases and 2 bases respectively, with 11 bases between them. This CDR3 is 14 amino acids long. Germline assignment: CDR1 LNHDA and CDR2 SQIVND (reference sequence). This CDR3 reads CASRVQGPGNTIYF. The DNA of the CDR3 is TGTGCCAGTAGAGTACAGGGCCCTGGAAACACCATATATTTT.

V gene TRBV9 combines with J gene TRBJ2-3; D might be TRBD2 (6 bases). The germline CDR1 and CDR2 sequences are SGDLS and YYNGEE. V was clipped by 0 bases and J by 1 base, with 12 bases between them. The CDR3 runs 16 residues. The chain's CDR3 is CASSVAEGGGTDTQYF. In DNA, the CDR3 is TGTGCCAGCAGCGTAGCGGAGGGAGGAGGCACAGATACGCAGTATTTT. The full variable domain, completed using reference TRBV9 and TRBJ2-3, is DSGVTQTPKHLITATGQRVTLRCSPRSGDLSVYWYQQSLDQGLQFLIQYYNGEERAKGNILERFSAQQFPDLHSELNLSSLELGDSALYFCASSVAEGGGTDTQYFGPGTRLTVL.

The chain has TRBV7-2 and TRBJ1-5, with a weak D call TRBD1 (5 bases). V shed 2 bases and J shed 3 bases, with 11 bases lying between them. The germline V gene encodes CDR1 SGHTA and CDR2 FQGNSA. This CDR3 is built from 15 residues. CDR3 sequence: CASSLQGQVNQPQHF. The CDR3 coding sequence is TGTGCCAGCAGCTTACAGGGTCAGGTCAATCAGCCCCAGCATTTT.

This clone was counted a few times. This rearrangement joins TRBV5-1 to TRBJ1-2, with D unresolved. Per germline, CDR1 SGHRS and CDR2 YFSETQ. This CDR3 comprises 14 residues. The V gene lost 0 bases and the J gene lost 2 bases, with 8 bases spanning the gap. This CDR3 is CASSLAVTNYGYTF. The CDR3 bases are TGCGCCAGCAGCTTGGCCGTCACAAACTATGGCTACACCTTC.

This clone was seen a single time. The chain employs TRBV29-1 and TRBJ1-5; possibly TRBD1 for D (6 bases). The germline V gene has CDR1 SQVTM and CDR2 ANQGSEA. The CDR3 covers 12 residues. Trimming removed 4 bases at V and 7 bases at J, with 11 bases between. Here the CDR3 DNA reads TGCAGCGTTGGTAGGGGGGGCCAGCCCCAGCATTTT. Its translation: CSVGRGGQPQHF.

The chain joins TRBV6-5 to TRBJ2-4; D is perhaps TRBD1 (5 bases). This CDR3 spans 13 amino acids. Germline V lookup: CDR1 MNHEY, CDR2 SVGAGI. V lost 5 bases and J lost 8, with 13 bases in between. CDR3 nucleotides: TGTGCCAGCAGTGGGGCAACCGGCTACATTCAGTACTTC. Amino acid sequence: CASSGATGYIQYF.

The rearrangement links TRBV19 to TRBJ2-7, with 7 bases fitting TRBD1. This CDR3 is 14 amino acids long. With V trimmed by 6 bases and J by 0 bases, 5 bases remained unmatched. CDR1 and CDR2 (germline): LNHDA, SQIVND (reference sequence). CDR3 nucleotides: TGTGCCAGTAGCCAACAGGGGATCTCCTACGAGCAGTACTTC. Its protein is CASSQQGISYEQYF.

V usage is TRBV11-2 and J usage is TRBJ1-1, with 8 nucleotides matching TRBD1. V was clipped by 4 bases and J by 3 bases; unmatched bases: 1. This CDR3 has 13 amino acids. Germline values: CDR1 SGHAT, CDR2 FQNNGV. Written as DNA, the CDR3 is TGTGCCAGCAGCTCACAGGGGGACACTGAAGCTTTCTTT. It codes for CASSSQGDTEAFF.

This chain connects TRBV11-1 to TRBJ2-6; D is unresolved. This CDR3 contains 16 residues. The germline V gene encodes CDR1 SGHAT and CDR2 FQDESV (reference sequence). V shed 1 base and J shed 0 bases, with 7 bases lying between them. The CDR3 coding sequence is TGTGCCAGCAGCTTAGGGCAGCCCTCTGGGGCCAACGTCCTGACTTTC. It yields the protein CASSLGQPSGANVLTF.

This clone occurred once. The V gene is TRBV7-9, the J gene TRBJ2-7; TRBD1 might be the D (5 bases). CDR1 and CDR2 (germline): SEHNR, FQNEAQ (reference sequence). The CDR3 has 15 amino acids. The V end lost 1 base, the J end lost 3 bases, and 13 bases lay between the germline ends. The CDR3 loop reads CASSLGRTTGYEQYF. The CDR3 region has the DNA TGTGCCAGCAGCTTAGGCAGGACAACAGGCTACGAGCAGTACTTC. Combining the CDR3 with reference TRBV7-9 and TRBJ2-7 gives the whole variable domain DTGVSQNPRHKITKRGQNVTFRCDPISEHNRLYWYRQTLGQGPEFLTYFQNEAQLEKSRLLSDRFSAERPKGSFSTLEIQRTEQGDSAMYLCASSLGRTTGYEQYFGPGTRLTVT.